Listed below are T cell receptor beta chains from one sample, sequenced in a study of shared clonotypes between healthy human individuals. Profiled with immunoSEQ multiplex PCR; TCRdb holds only in-frame clones, not every one. In the table there are under 2.5 million clones, roughly 92% of which are singletons. Sample: naive CD4+ T cells from PBMCs. The source is a man between 18 and 35 years old in good health. Some clones in this sample may be carry-over from other donors' samples. The CDR3 runs from the conserved cysteine through the conserved F or W. Each record gives: V gene, J gene, D gene, clone size, CDR3 DNA, CDR3 protein. D genes are given only for firm matches. Clone sizes are given selectively: once, few, many, or a class where the clone is expanded.

V gene: TRBV5-6; J gene: TRBJ2-6; D gene: .; clone size: .; CDR3 DNA: TGTGCCAGCAGCTTAGGACCGTCTGGGGCCAACGTCCTGACTTTC; CDR3 protein: CASSLGPSGANVLTF
V gene: TRBV10-3; J gene: TRBJ2-3; D gene: .; clone size: once; CDR3 DNA: TGTGCCATCAGTGAGTCGACGGGAGCGGGAGATACGCAGTATTTT; CDR3 protein: CAISESTGAGDTQYF
V gene: TRBV7-7; J gene: TRBJ2-5; D gene: .; clone size: once; CDR3 DNA: TGTGCCAGCAGCCCCGATTATCAACAAGAGACCCAGTACTTC; CDR3 protein: CASSPDYQQETQYF
V gene: TRBV19; J gene: TRBJ2-7; D gene: .; clone size: .; CDR3 DNA: TGTGCCAGTAGTCCAGGGTGGGACTACGAGCAGTACTTC; CDR3 protein: CASSPGWDYEQYF
V gene: TRBV28; J gene: TRBJ1-3; D gene: .; clone size: .; CDR3 DNA: TGTGCCAATACCCCGACGGTCTCTGGAAACACCATATATTTT; CDR3 protein: CANTPTVSGNTIYF
V gene: TRBV9; J gene: TRBJ2-1; D gene: TRBD2; clone size: .; CDR3 DNA: TGTGCCAGCAGCGTAGGCCCGGGACTAGCGGGAGACAATGAGCAGTTCTTC; CDR3 protein: CASSVGPGLAGDNEQFF
V gene: TRBV19; J gene: TRBJ1-2; D gene: .; clone size: .; CDR3 DNA: TGTGCCAGTACGGCGTCGAGGGGTAAAGGAGGTAGAGGCTATGGCTACACCTTC; CDR3 protein: CASTASRGKGGRGYGYTF
V gene: TRBV4-1; J gene: TRBJ2-5; D gene: .; clone size: .; CDR3 DNA: TGCGCCAGCAGCCAAGATTATTCGGTACAGCCTCAAGAGACCCAGTACTTC; CDR3 protein: CASSQDYSVQPQETQYF
V gene: TRBV29-1; J gene: TRBJ1-2; D gene: .; clone size: .; CDR3 DNA: TGCAGCGCCGCAACAGGGTATGGCTACACCTTC; CDR3 protein: CSAATGYGYTF
V gene: TRBV2; J gene: TRBJ2-5; D gene: TRBD1; clone size: .; CDR3 DNA: TGTGCCAGCAGTCCGCGGACAGGTCAAGAGACCCAGTACTTC; CDR3 protein: CASSPRTGQETQYF
V gene: TRBV27; J gene: TRBJ2-1; D gene: TRBD2; clone size: .; CDR3 DNA: TGTGCCAGCAGTCCCCGGGGTCTAGCGGCCTACAATGAGCAGTTCTTC; CDR3 protein: CASSPRGLAAYNEQFF